This TCR beta chain emerged from a study of identical twins. Each CDR3 protein is one row after TCRdb ran MiXCR on the 5' RACE reads. In the table there are 1.5 million to 2 million distinct CDR3 sequences, less than 35% of which are singletons. Germline trimming cut 5 bases from V and 7 bases from J; bases unmatched to any gene: 8. Germline CDR1 and CDR2: MDHEN and SYDVKM. This CDR3 comprises 14 residues. The specimen was cord blood. The sequence derives from a newborn girl in good health. The chain couples TRBV28 to TRBJ1-1, with TRBD1 identical over 9 bases. CDR3 in DNA: TGTGCCAGCAGTCCAGGGACAGGGAGTAATGAAGCTTTCTTT. It encodes CASSPGTGSNEAFF.